Listed below are T cell receptor beta chains from one sample, sequenced in a study of cytomegalovirus exposure and HLA in healthy donors. Here immunoSEQ multiplex PCR was the method, and the copy in TCRdb shows in-frame clones only, minus some. Among roughly 120,000 clones listed, roughly four fifths were seen once. Sequencing used PBMCs. These receptor sequences come from a woman in her 50s in good health and CMV-seropositive. Both conserved end residues are part of each CDR3. The D gene is left open where the match is weak. Clone size is not always given. Where it is, it says once, few, many or a class for expanded clones.

clone_size	d_call	j_call	v_call	cdr3_nt	cdr3_aa
once	-	TRBJ2-1	TRBV7-2	TGTGCCAGCAGCTTTCCCAGGACAAACTCCTACAATGAGCAGTTCTTC	CASSFPRTNSYNEQFF
-	TRBD2	TRBJ2-1	TRBV11-3	TGTGCCAGCAGCTTAGGGGAGCGAGCGGGGGGGCTCGATGAGCAGTTCTTC	CASSLGERAGGLDEQFF
-	-	TRBJ2-1	TRBV27	TGTGCCAGCAGTTTAGGATGGGGTGGCGGGACGCGCTACGGAGTCGCCTCCTACAATGAGCAGTTCTTC	CASSLGWGGGTRYGVASYNEQFF
-	-	TRBJ1-2	TRBV2	TGTGCCAGCAGTGAACGCAGGTTTAACTATGGCTACACCTTC	CASSERRFNYGYTF
-	-	TRBJ2-7	TRBV11-2	TGTGCCAGCAGCAAACTCCGGGACACCTACGAGCAGTACTTC	CASSKLRDTYEQYF
-	TRBD1	TRBJ1-6	TRBV11-2	TGTGCCAGCAGCTCCATGGCGGGACAGAATTCACCCCTCCACTTT	CASSSMAGQNSPLHF
-	TRBD2	TRBJ2-2	TRBV7-9	TGTGCCAGCAGCTTATGGGGACTAGCGGACGCCGGGGAGCTGTTTTTT	CASSLWGLADAGELFF
-	-	TRBJ2-2	TRBV6-6	TGTGCCAGCAGTTATCGACACCCGAACACCGGGGAGCTGTTTTTT	CASSYRHPNTGELFF
-	-	TRBJ2-7	TRBV7-8	TGTGCCTGCTCGGGCGAATTGGGACTCACACGCTCCTACGAGCAGTACTTC	CACSGELGLTRSYEQYF
many	TRBD1	TRBJ1-1	TRBV2	TGTGCCAGCGGACAGGGTACCGGCACTGAAGCTTTCTTT	CASGQGTGTEAFF
-	-	TRBJ2-7	TRBV7-8	TGTGCCAGCAGCTTACTAGGAATCTACTCCTACGAGCAGTACTTC	CASSLLGIYSYEQYF
-	-	TRBJ2-2	TRBV27	TGTGCCAGCAGCTTAGCGCTCTCTCCCGGGGAGCTGTTTTTT	CASSLALSPGELFF
-	-	TRBJ2-1	TRBV2	TGTGCCAGCAGGGGGCTCAATGAGCAGTTCTTC	CASRGLNEQFF
-	TRBD2	TRBJ2-3	TRBV28	TGTGCCAGCAGTTTATACGGACTAGCGGGGGGGCAATCAGATACGCAGTATTTT	CASSLYGLAGGQSDTQYF
-	-	TRBJ2-3	TRBV11-2	TGTGCCAGCAGCTACACCACAGATACGCAGTATTTT	CASSYTTDTQYF
-	-	TRBJ2-7	TRBV5-5	TGTGCCAGCAGCCCCGGTGGCAACAGCTACGAGCAGTACTTC	CASSPGGNSYEQYF
-	-	TRBJ2-7	TRBV7-9	TGTGCCAGCAGGCCCCACGACGGAAAACGGGTCGAGCAGTACTTC	CASRPHDGKRVEQYF
many	-	TRBJ1-2	TRBV5-4	TGTGCCAGCAGCTTATTGGGCGACTATGGCTACACCTTC	CASSLLGDYGYTF
few	TRBD1	TRBJ1-5	TRBV7-2	TGTGCCAGCAGCCCAAGGACAGGGGGCGAGGCCCAGCATTTT	CASSPRTGGEAQHF
-	-	TRBJ2-1	TRBV5-6	TGTGCCAGCAGCCCGGGCCGGGGGTTGGAGGTCTTC	CASSPGRGLEVF
few	TRBD2	TRBJ2-1	TRBV5-1	TGCGCCAGCAGCTTGCTAGCGGGGAGCTCCTACAATGAGCAGTTCTTC	CASSLLAGSSYNEQFF
once	-	TRBJ1-6	TRBV6-5	TGTGCCAGCAGTTGGGGGCCGATCAATTCACCCCTCCACTTT	CASSWGPINSPLHF
once	-	TRBJ1-4	TRBV6-1	TGTGCCAGCAGCCAAGGGAGGGGAAGTGAAAAACTGTTTTTT	CASSQGRGSEKLFF
-	-	TRBJ1-6	TRBV15	TGTGCCACCAGCAGAGATCCGGGGTCGGGCTCACCCCTCCACTTT	CATSRDPGSGSPLHF
-	TRBD1	TRBJ2-1	TRBV19	TGTGCCAGTAGTATCCGGGACAGTTTTAATGAGCAGTTCTTC	CASSIRDSFNEQFF
-	-	TRBJ1-4	TRBV28	TGTGCCAGCAGTCAAAGGGGTCTTTGGGAAAAACTGTTTTTT	CASSQRGLWEKLFF
-	TRBD1	TRBJ1-2	TRBV5-4	TGTGCCAGCAGCCGAGGGGGGACAGGATCCCTCCAAACCGCTAACTATGGCTACACCTTC	CASSRGGTGSLQTANYGYTF
-	-	TRBJ1-1	TRBV2	TGTGCCAGCCGACAGCAAACGAACACTGAAGCTTTCTTT	CASRQQTNTEAFF
-	TRBD1	TRBJ1-1	TRBV15	TGTGCCACCAGCAGGGCTGACAGGGAGAACACTGAAGCTTTCTTT	CATSRADRENTEAFF
-	TRBD2	TRBJ2-7	TRBV5-4	TGTGCCAGCAGCTTGGACGGCGGGGGGGCCTACGAGCAGTACTTC	CASSLDGGGAYEQYF
few	TRBD1	TRBJ2-2	TRBV5-1	TGCGCCAGCACGACAGGGGCGACTGTCGGGGAGCTGTTTTTT	CASTTGATVGELFF
few	-	TRBJ2-5	TRBV10-1	TGCGCCAGCAGTGCGGCGACTCCCGAAGAGACCCAGTACTTC	CASSAATPEETQYF
-	-	TRBJ2-4	TRBV5-1	TGCGCCAGCAGCTTCGCGGGGGCCAAAAACATTCAGTACTTC	CASSFAGAKNIQYF
-	-	TRBJ1-2	TRBV4-2	TGTGCCAGCAGCTATAACAGGGTCTATGGCTACACCTTC	CASSYNRVYGYTF
-	-	TRBJ2-3	TRBV5-8	TGTGCCAGGCCTACAGGGCGCACAGATACGCAGTATTTT	CARPTGRTDTQYF
-	TRBD1	TRBJ2-7	TRBV9	TGTGCCAGCAGCACCCAGACCGGGACAGGGACTTACGAGCAGTACTTC	CASSTQTGTGTYEQYF
few	-	TRBJ2-7	TRBV5-1	TGCGCCAGCAGCCTTGACAGGAACTACGAGCAGTACTTC	CASSLDRNYEQYF
-	TRBD2	TRBJ2-5	TRBV28	TGTGCCAGCAGTTTAGCGGGGGGACAAGAGACCCAGTACTTC	CASSLAGGQETQYF
-	-	TRBJ2-7	TRBV9	TGTGCCAGCAGCGTAGGGTCCTATGGGACAATCCCCTACGAGCAGTACTTC	CASSVGSYGTIPYEQYF
-	-	TRBJ2-4	TRBV11-2	TGTGCCAGCAGCCGACAAGGCCCCGCCAAAAACATTCAGTACTTC	CASSRQGPAKNIQYF
-	TRBD2	TRBJ2-3	TRBV12-5	TGTGCTAGTGGCCCGGGACTAGCGGTTTATAGCACAGATACGCAGTATTTT	CASGPGLAVYSTDTQYF
-	TRBD2	TRBJ2-5	TRBV15	TGTGCCACCAGCAGACCAGCCGGGACTAACAAAGAGACCCAGTACTTC	CATSRPAGTNKETQYF
-	-	TRBJ2-5	TRBV30	TGTGCCCGCCGGGACTACTCAGGGGCAGAGACCCAGTACTTC	CARRDYSGAETQYF
-	-	TRBJ2-1	TRBV7-2	TGTGCCAGCAGCTTAACGGGGGATTTTTACAATGAGCAGTTCTTC	CASSLTGDFYNEQFF
-	TRBD2	TRBJ2-2	TRBV5-1	TGCGCCAGCAGCTTGGTGGTTAGCGGGGCTACGAACACCGGGGAGCTGTTTTTT	CASSLVVSGATNTGELFF
-	TRBD2	TRBJ2-1	TRBV5-1	TGCGCCAGCAGCCCCCAGCGGGGGAGCTCCTACAATGAGCAGTTCTTC	CASSPQRGSSYNEQFF
once	TRBD2	TRBJ2-1	TRBV9	TGTGCCAGCAGCGATGGAGAGCGGGGGGGCCCCTACAATGAGCAGTTCTTC	CASSDGERGGPYNEQFF
-	TRBD1	TRBJ2-7	TRBV10-1	TGCGCCAGCAGTGGGGGGACAGGGAACGAGCAGTACTTC	CASSGGTGNEQYF
-	-	TRBJ1-2	TRBV5-6	TGTGCCAGCAGCAGGGGAATAAACAGGGCCCGTACTGCTAACTATGGCTACACCTTC	CASSRGINRARTANYGYTF
many	-	TRBJ1-3	TRBV7-9	TGTGCCAGCAGCTTCACAGGGTCTGGAAACACCATATATTTT	CASSFTGSGNTIYF